Reported below is one T cell receptor beta chain. One end of the junction is discordant with germline, which a read error may explain. CDR1 and CDR2 from the germline V gene are WNHNN and SYGVQD (reference sequence). The CDR3 covers 15 residues. The source of the sample is a study of blood T cells in healthy people across ages. Then a second PCR, running about 7 to 11 cycles, was carried out with a sample-barcoded 5' primer and a J-beta primer mix. TCRdb redid the calling of the 5' RACE reads with MiXCR, one entry per CDR3 protein. The profile covers about 1,000,000 distinct CDR3 sequences, with under 45% appearing a single time and under 20% taken by the ten largest.

The gene calls are TRBV10-1 and TRBJ2-7, with D perhaps matching TRBD2 (5 bases). The clonotype comes from a woman in her fifties or sixties in good health. Sequencing was done on a sample of blood. In nucleotides, the CDR3 is TGCGCCAGCAGTGATGGCGGGTATACCTCCTACGAGCGGTACTTC. This encodes CASSDGGYTSYERYF.